These 5 T cell receptor beta chains were sequenced from one sample in a study of OX40 agonist ivuxolimab in advanced cancers. TCRdb's copy holds only in-frame clones and misses some; the assay was immunoSEQ multiplex PCR. Of some 80,000 clones listed, approximately 92% are singletons. The input for sequencing was CD4+ or CD8+ T cells sorted from blood, taken in a trial of the OX40 agonist ivuxolimab. The source is an adult with an advanced solid tumor such as melanoma, head and neck, liver or kidney cancer.

This rearrangement joins TRBV2 to TRBJ2-2; 13 bases are shared with TRBD2. With 2 bases clipped from V and 5 bases from J, the junction kept 2 bases outside the gene matches. Germline lookup yields CDR1 SNHLY and CDR2 FYNNEI. CDR3 length: 16 residues. CDR3 in amino acids: CASSETLAGGTGELFF. DNA for the CDR3: TGTGCCAGCAGTGAAACACTAGCGGGGGGGACCGGGGAGCTGTTTTTT. Combining the CDR3 with reference TRBV2 and TRBJ2-2 gives the whole variable domain EPEVTQTPSHQVTQMGQEVILRCVPISNHLYFYWYRQILGQKVEFLVSFYNNEISEKSEIFDDQFSVERPDGSNFTLKIRSTKLEDSAMYFCASSETLAGGTGELFFGEGSRLTVL.

The chain has TRBV6-1 and TRBJ2-5; D remains ambiguous. V dropped 2 bases and J dropped 7 bases, with 8 bases sitting between them. Germline-derived CDR1 and CDR2 are MNHNS and SASEGT. CDR3 size: 12 residues. CDR3 sequence (DNA): TGTGCCAGCAGTGAAAATCTGGGGACCCAGTACTTC. Encoded protein: CASSENLGTQYF.

The sample holds one count of this clone. This chain connects TRBV5-6 to TRBJ1-6; 9 bases are shared with TRBD1. Germline-derived CDR1 and CDR2 are SGHDT and YYEEEE. The trim removed 4 bases at V and 9 bases at J, leaving 8 bases unmatched. The CDR3 is 15 residues long. This chain's CDR3 is CASSQGQGGSSPLHF. In DNA form, the CDR3 reads TGTGCCAGCAGCCAGGGACAGGGCGGGAGTTCACCCCTCCACTTT.

The gene calls are TRBV19 and TRBJ1-3, with D maybe TRBD1 (5 bases). The V and J ends lost 6 bases and 6 bases respectively, with 15 bases between them. The length of the CDR3 is 14 residues. CDR1 is LNHDA, CDR2 SQIVND, per germline (reference sequence). This chain's CDR3 is CASRSTGTLNTIYF. DNA of the CDR3: TGTGCCAGTAGGAGCACCGGGACCTTAAACACCATATATTTT.

J is TRBJ1-2 and V is TRBV6-1; 7 bases map to TRBD1. The CDR3 sequence is 16 residues long. V lost 6 bases, J lost 4 bases, and 14 bases stayed unmatched. The germline V gene encodes CDR1 MNHNS and CDR2 SASEGT. Here the CDR3 DNA reads TGTGCCAGCAGCGAATCCATGACAGGGTTTTCCTATGGCTACACCTTC. Its translation is CASSESMTGFSYGYTF.